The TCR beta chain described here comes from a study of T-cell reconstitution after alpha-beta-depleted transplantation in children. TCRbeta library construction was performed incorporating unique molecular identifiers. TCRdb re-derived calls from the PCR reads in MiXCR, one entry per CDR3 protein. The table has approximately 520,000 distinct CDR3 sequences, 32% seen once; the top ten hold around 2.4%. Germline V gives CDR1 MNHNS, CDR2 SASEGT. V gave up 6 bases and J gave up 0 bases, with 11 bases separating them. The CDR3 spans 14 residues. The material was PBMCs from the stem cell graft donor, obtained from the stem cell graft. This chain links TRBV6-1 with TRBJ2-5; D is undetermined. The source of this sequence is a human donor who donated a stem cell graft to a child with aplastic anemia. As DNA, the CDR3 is TGTGCCAGCAGCCGAAGCGAAAACCAAGAGACCCAGTACTTC. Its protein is CASSRSENQETQYF.